This T cell receptor beta chain was documented in a study of blood T cell repertoires in COVID-19. Overall study: Donors in the United States, Italy and Spain gave samples during acute or convalescent COVID-19. Nucleic acid was either cDNA or gDNA, and it came from T cells, B-cell-depleted T cells, or PBMCs.

Sequencing was performed with immunoSEQ multiplex PCR; in TCRdb, only in-frame clones are kept and a portion is missing. The table includes some 100,000 clones, roughly 86% detected once. The germline V gene has CDR1 PRHDT and CDR2 FYEKMQ (reference sequence). The V gene end was trimmed by 5 bases and the J gene end by 4 bases; junction bases not matched to a gene: 5. This CDR3 is 14 amino acids long. The receptor was derived from a man in his fifties or sixties with acute or convalescent COVID-19. The rearrangement links TRBV13 to TRBJ1-2, with 9 bases that match TRBD1. Sequencing input: peripheral blood. This CDR3 is CASSARQGGYGYTF. CDR3 in DNA: TGTGCCAGCAGCGCCCGACAGGGGGGCTATGGCTACACCTTC.